The present entry profiles one TCR beta chain with its context. The V gene end was trimmed by 6 bases and the J gene end by 9 bases; junction bases not matched to a gene: 9. CDR1 is LNHDA, CDR2 SQIVND, per germline (reference sequence). The CDR3 totals 14 residues. The sample originates from a study of T cell changes during pregnancy in multiple sclerosis. TCRdb keeps only in-frame clones here, not all; method: immunoSEQ multiplex PCR. The data hold around 21,000 clones, with around 89% observed a single time. The gene calls are TRBV19 and TRBJ2-1, with 9 bases lining up with TRBD2. The TCR originated in a female donor with multiple sclerosis, enrolled in a pregnancy study. The specimen comprised CD8+ T cells from peripheral blood mononuclear cells, sampled in the first trimester of pregnancy. The CDR3 region is CASSLAGGLIEQFF. In nucleotides, the CDR3 is TGTGCCAGTAGCTTGGCGGGAGGGCTGATTGAGCAGTTCTTC.